This is a list of T cell receptor beta chains from one sample in a study of shared clonotypes between healthy human individuals. TCRdb's copy holds only in-frame clones and misses some; the assay was immunoSEQ multiplex PCR. Of about 600,000 clones detected, around 97% appear once; the ten largest clones hold about 0.06%. Sequencing was performed on naive CD4+ T cells sorted from blood. Receptors originate from a woman between 25 and 40 years old in good health. The CDR3 runs from the conserved cysteine through the conserved F or W. Fields, in order: clone size, J gene, D gene, V gene, CDR3 DNA, CDR3 protein. The D gene is left open where the match is weak. Not all rows give a size; the values are once, few, many and, for expanded clones, a class.

size: NA
J: TRBJ1-4
D: NA
V: TRBV18
DNA: TGTGCCAGCTCACTGACCGGAGGGAGGGATGAAAAACTGTTTTTT
CDR3: CASSLTGGRDEKLFF

size: NA
J: TRBJ1-4
D: NA
V: TRBV28
DNA: TGTGCCAGCAGTTTTACCCCAACTAATGAAAAACTGTTTTTT
CDR3: CASSFTPTNEKLFF

size: NA
J: TRBJ1-1
D: TRBD1
V: TRBV5-1
DNA: TGCGCCAGCAGCTTGGCCGGGACAGCCAGGAACACTGAAGCTTTCTTT
CDR3: CASSLAGTARNTEAFF

size: once
J: TRBJ2-5
D: TRBD1
V: TRBV14
DNA: TGTGCCAGCAGCCCGATTTGGGACAGCCAAGAGACCCAGTACTTC
CDR3: CASSPIWDSQETQYF

size: NA
J: TRBJ2-1
D: TRBD1
V: TRBV5-1
DNA: TGCGCCAGCAGCTCGGGACAGGGCTACAATGAGCAGTTCTTC
CDR3: CASSSGQGYNEQFF

size: NA
J: TRBJ1-4
D: NA
V: TRBV15
DNA: TGTGCCACCAGCATGGGGGATCAATCGTTCGAAAAACTGTTTTTT
CDR3: CATSMGDQSFEKLFF

size: NA
J: TRBJ1-2
D: NA
V: TRBV28
DNA: TGTGCCAGCAGTTTACCGGGAAATGGCTACACCTTC
CDR3: CASSLPGNGYTF

size: once
J: TRBJ1-3
D: NA
V: TRBV5-4
DNA: TGTGCCAGCAGCTTAGGACAGGGAAACACCATATATTTT
CDR3: CASSLGQGNTIYF

size: NA
J: TRBJ2-2
D: NA
V: TRBV10-1
DNA: TGCGCCAGCAGTGAGGGGGGCACCGGGGAGCTGTTTTTT
CDR3: CASSEGGTGELFF

size: NA
J: TRBJ2-1
D: TRBD2
V: TRBV5-1
DNA: TGCGCCAGCAGCGTTCTCCCGACTAGCGGGGCGTACAATGAGCAGTTCTTC
CDR3: CASSVLPTSGAYNEQFF

size: NA
J: TRBJ2-7
D: TRBD1
V: TRBV19
DNA: TGTGCCAGTAGTATAAGGGACAGGACCTACGAGCAGTACTTC
CDR3: CASSIRDRTYEQYF

size: NA
J: TRBJ1-2
D: NA
V: TRBV6-5
DNA: TGTGCCAGCAGTTACTCCGGGATCGGCGGCTACACCTTC
CDR3: CASSYSGIGGYTF

size: once
J: TRBJ2-7
D: NA
V: TRBV10-3
DNA: TGTGCCATCGGCCCGCGGGTACCGGCAGGATCCTACGAGCAGTACTTC
CDR3: CAIGPRVPAGSYEQYF

size: NA
J: TRBJ2-3
D: NA
V: TRBV5-1
DNA: TGCGCCAGCAGCCTGGCGGATCCGAGCCCCGACACGCAGTATTTT
CDR3: CASSLADPSPDTQYF

size: NA
J: TRBJ2-5
D: NA
V: TRBV2
DNA: TGTGCCAGCAGAGGGGGGGCCGGTGAGACCCAGTACTTC
CDR3: CASRGGAGETQYF

size: once
J: TRBJ1-1
D: NA
V: TRBV27
DNA: TGTGCCAGCAGTTGGGGGCTTCCCGGGAACACTGAAGCTTTCTTT
CDR3: CASSWGLPGNTEAFF

size: NA
J: TRBJ2-7
D: NA
V: TRBV9
DNA: TGTGCCAGCAGCTCGTTAAGCGGATACTACGAGCAGTACTTC
CDR3: CASSSLSGYYEQYF

size: once
J: TRBJ2-3
D: NA
V: TRBV29-1
DNA: TGCAGCCCCGTGGAGGTTTACACAGATACGCAGTATTTT
CDR3: CSPVEVYTDTQYF

size: NA
J: TRBJ2-3
D: TRBD2
V: TRBV9
DNA: TGTGCCAGCAGCGTTACTAGCGGGCACCAAGATACGCAGTATTTT
CDR3: CASSVTSGHQDTQYF

size: NA
J: TRBJ1-1
D: TRBD1
V: TRBV7-9
DNA: TGTGCCAGCAGATGGGACAGTCTGAGGAACACTGAAGCTTTCTTT
CDR3: CASRWDSLRNTEAFF

size: NA
J: TRBJ2-3
D: TRBD2
V: TRBV6-5
DNA: TGTGCCAGCACCGAAGCGGGGGCTAGCACAGATACGCAGTATTTT
CDR3: CASTEAGASTDTQYF

size: NA
J: TRBJ1-4
D: TRBD1
V: TRBV28
DNA: TGTGCCAGCAGTTCGGACAGGGGGCTAGTAGAAAAACTGTTTTTT
CDR3: CASSSDRGLVEKLFF

size: once
J: TRBJ2-1
D: TRBD2
V: TRBV4-1
DNA: TGCGCCAGCCGGGCGGGAGTGGGCTACAATGAGCAGTTCTTC
CDR3: CASRAGVGYNEQFF

size: NA
J: TRBJ2-7
D: NA
V: TRBV6-5
DNA: TGTGCCAGCAGCCGGGGGGCGGGGGCAGTCCACGAGCAGTACTTC
CDR3: CASSRGAGAVHEQYF

size: NA
J: TRBJ2-3
D: TRBD1
V: TRBV15
DNA: TGTGCCACCAAGAGGGACAGGGTTTTCACAGATACGCAGTATTTT
CDR3: CATKRDRVFTDTQYF

size: NA
J: TRBJ1-1
D: NA
V: TRBV27
DNA: TGTGCCAGCAGGCTCGACCCGGTTTTGGGCACTGAAGCTTTCTTT
CDR3: CASRLDPVLGTEAFF

size: NA
J: TRBJ2-2
D: NA
V: TRBV6-5
DNA: TGTGCCAGCCACAGGGATAGACCCGGGGAGCTGTTTTTT
CDR3: CASHRDRPGELFF

size: NA
J: TRBJ1-1
D: NA
V: TRBV7-6
DNA: TGTGCCAGCAGCTTAATTGAGAACACTGAAGCTTTCTTT
CDR3: CASSLIENTEAFF

size: NA
J: TRBJ2-6
D: NA
V: TRBV5-5
DNA: TGTGCCAGCAGCTTTGCGGGTCCTGGTTCCGGGGCCAACGTCCTGACTTTC
CDR3: CASSFAGPGSGANVLTF

size: NA
J: TRBJ1-2
D: NA
V: TRBV4-1
DNA: TGCGCCAGCAGCCAACAGGGAGTAGGGCGTAACTATGGCTACACCTTC
CDR3: CASSQQGVGRNYGYTF

size: NA
J: TRBJ2-1
D: NA
V: TRBV27
DNA: TGTGCCAGCGGGTTCCGAAACAATGAGCAGTTCTTC
CDR3: CASGFRNNEQFF

size: NA
J: TRBJ2-7
D: TRBD2
V: TRBV6-1
DNA: TGTGCCAGCAGTGAAGCGTTTAGCGGGAGAGCGATATACTACGAGCAGTACTTC
CDR3: CASSEAFSGRAIYYEQYF

size: NA
J: TRBJ2-7
D: TRBD1
V: TRBV27
DNA: TGTGCCAGCAGCCTAGGGGACAGGGGATCCTACGAGCAGTACTTC
CDR3: CASSLGDRGSYEQYF

size: NA
J: TRBJ2-1
D: TRBD2
V: TRBV9
DNA: TGTGCCAGCAGATTAGCGGGAGTGGTCTACAATGAGCAGTTCTTC
CDR3: CASRLAGVVYNEQFF

size: NA
J: TRBJ2-7
D: NA
V: TRBV11-2
DNA: TGTGCCAGCAGCCGCGCATCCCCACCGATCGAGCAGTACTTC
CDR3: CASSRASPPIEQYF

size: NA
J: TRBJ2-5
D: NA
V: TRBV28
DNA: TGTGCCAGCAGTTTCCGGGGGCGGGAAGGTGAGACCCAGTACTTC
CDR3: CASSFRGREGETQYF

size: NA
J: TRBJ2-3
D: NA
V: TRBV7-6
DNA: TGTGCCAGCAGCTTAGATTGGAGGGACGGTGCGCAGTATTTT
CDR3: CASSLDWRDGAQYF

size: once
J: TRBJ2-7
D: TRBD2
V: TRBV28
DNA: TGTGCCAGCAGTTTACCGCTAGCGGGGAAGAGCTCCTACGAGCAGTACTTC
CDR3: CASSLPLAGKSSYEQYF

size: NA
J: TRBJ2-1
D: TRBD2
V: TRBV7-9
DNA: TGTGCCAGCAGCTTAGATAGTTGGGAGGGAGCCTACAATGAGCAGTTCTTC
CDR3: CASSLDSWEGAYNEQFF

size: NA
J: TRBJ2-7
D: NA
V: TRBV5-6
DNA: TGTGCCAGCAGCTTGGAGATGGCGGGAAACACCTACGAGCAGTACTTC
CDR3: CASSLEMAGNTYEQYF

size: NA
J: TRBJ2-1
D: NA
V: TRBV15
DNA: TGTGCCACCAGCAGGGGAGACCAGACCAATGAGCAGTTCTTC
CDR3: CATSRGDQTNEQFF

size: NA
J: TRBJ2-7
D: NA
V: TRBV5-1
DNA: TGCGCCAGCAGCTTGGAGTCGGGACGGAGGATCTTCTACGAGCAGTACTTC
CDR3: CASSLESGRRIFYEQYF

size: NA
J: TRBJ1-1
D: TRBD1
V: TRBV9
DNA: TGTGCCAGCAGCCCAACTGGACAGGGGCTGAACACTGAAGCTTTCTTT
CDR3: CASSPTGQGLNTEAFF

size: NA
J: TRBJ2-3
D: NA
V: TRBV7-8
DNA: TGTGCCAGCAGCTTACCCCGGATGGGGCCAGATACGCAGTATTTT
CDR3: CASSLPRMGPDTQYF